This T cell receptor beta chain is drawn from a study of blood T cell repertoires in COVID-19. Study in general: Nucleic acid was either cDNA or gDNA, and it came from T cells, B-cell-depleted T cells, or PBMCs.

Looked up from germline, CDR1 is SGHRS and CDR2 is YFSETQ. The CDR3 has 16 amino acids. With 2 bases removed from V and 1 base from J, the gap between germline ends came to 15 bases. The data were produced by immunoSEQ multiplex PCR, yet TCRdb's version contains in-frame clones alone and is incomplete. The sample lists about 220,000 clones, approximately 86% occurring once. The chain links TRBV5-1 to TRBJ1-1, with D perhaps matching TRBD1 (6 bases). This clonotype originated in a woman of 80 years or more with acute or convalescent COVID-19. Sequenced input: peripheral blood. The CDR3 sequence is CASSFGLEGENTEAFF. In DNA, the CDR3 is TGCGCCAGCAGCTTCGGTCTAGAGGGGGAGAACACTGAAGCTTTCTTT.